This T cell receptor (beta chain) emerged from a study of blood T cell repertoires in COVID-19. Study-wide background: In each case, the material was cDNA or gDNA derived from T cells, B-cell-depleted T cells, or PBMCs.

In this sample, this clone turned up a few times. Sequencing was performed with immunoSEQ multiplex PCR; in TCRdb, only in-frame clones are kept and a portion is missing. Here the sample spans approximately 230,000 clones, around 89% being singletons. Germline CDR1 is DFQATT and CDR2 is SNEGSKA (reference sequence). V lost 3 bases to trimming and J lost 12 bases; unmatched junction nucleotides: 19. The CDR3 runs to 17 residues. The sequenced sample was PBMCs or T cells enriched from blood (not recorded which). The receptor was derived from a woman aged 30 to 39 who had recovered from COVID-19. The chain joins TRBV20-1 to TRBJ2-1; TRBD2 matches 11 bases. CDR3 coding DNA: TGCAGTGCTAGTAGTCCTAGCGGGAGGCCAGGAGGTAGGGGGCAGTTCTTC. The encoded protein is CSASSPSGRPGGRGQFF.